A single sample is the source of the 10 T cell receptor beta chains below, sequenced in a study of shared clonotypes between healthy human individuals. This table comes from immunoSEQ multiplex PCR, and its TCRdb copy is limited to in-frame clones, with some not included. The sample lists approximately 320,000 clones; 87% were seen once. The sample consisted of memory CD8+ T cells sorted from blood. Regarding subset: CD45RO+ cells pooled with CCR7-negative TemRA cells. The origin of the receptors is a man aged 18 to 30 in good health.

The chain carries TRBV5-6 and TRBJ2-1, with a possible D match to TRBD1 (9 bases). The CDR3 covers 19 residues. Germline V CDR1 and CDR2: SGHDT, YYEEEE. Trimming removed 3 bases at V and 4 bases at J, with 26 bases between. Written as DNA, the CDR3 is TGTGCCAGCAGCTGCCGGGACAGGGACGAGCGGGAGTATTACAATGAGCAGTTCTTC. Its protein product is CASSCRDRDEREYYNEQFF.

This clone appeared once. The rearrangement links TRBV6-5 to TRBJ2-1; a possible D gene is TRBD2 (6 bases). The V gene lost 5 bases and the J gene lost 1 base, with 12 bases spanning the gap. Germline-derived CDR1 and CDR2 are MNHEY and SVGAGI. CDR3 size: 15 residues. The CDR3 coding sequence is TGTGCCAGCAGTCCCCCCGCGGGGTCCTACAATGAGCAGTTCTTC. Its protein product is CASSPPAGSYNEQFF.

The rearrangement links TRBV6-5 to TRBJ2-3, with 8 bases lining up with TRBD1. The CDR3 has 14 amino acids. Germline V gene data show CDR1 as MNHEY and CDR2 as SVGAGI. Trimming cost V 6 bases and J 3 bases; bases outside gene matches: 5. The chain's CDR3 is CASSVTGVTDTQYF. In DNA form, the CDR3 reads TGTGCCAGCAGCGTGACAGGGGTTACAGATACGCAGTATTTT.

This clone was seen once. CDR3 in amino acids: CASSLSVGNGYTF. The CDR3 nucleotides are TGTGCCAGCAGTTTATCGGTGGGGAATGGCTACACCTTC. V usage is TRBV27 and J usage is TRBJ1-2; D call uncertain. The CDR3 is made up of 13 amino acids. V lost 0 bases, J lost 6 bases, and 8 bases lay in between. Germline loops: CDR1 MNHEY, CDR2 SMNVEV (reference sequence).

This chain's CDR3 is CASSLDLAGDWGETQYF. The CDR3 DNA follows: TGCGCCAGCAGCTTGGATCTAGCGGGAGATTGGGGGGAGACCCAGTACTTC. The chain uses TRBV5-1 and TRBJ2-5; 10 nucleotides agree with TRBD2. V was clipped by 0 bases and J by 5 bases; unmatched bases: 10. Per germline, CDR1 SGHRS and CDR2 YFSETQ. This CDR3 is 17 amino acids long.

This clone was counted ten times or more. This sequence joins TRBV4-1 and TRBJ2-2; possibly TRBD1 for D (7 bases). The CDR3 extends over 16 amino acids. Germline V gene sequence: CDR1 MGHRA, CDR2 YSYEKL. Trimming pared 10 bases from V and 6 bases from J, leaving 24 bases between. The DNA of the CDR3 is TGCGCCACCCAAGTACGACAGGGAGGAACGGCCGGGGAGCTGTTTTTT. Translated, it gives CATQVRQGGTAGELFF.

The chain carries TRBV7-9 and TRBJ2-1; D may correspond to TRBD1 or TRBD2 (5 bases each). Germline-derived CDR1 and CDR2 are SEHNR and FQNEAQ (reference sequence). CDR3 length: 15 residues. Deletions cut 6 bases from V and 6 bases from J, with 18 bases between. For the CDR3, the DNA is TGTGCCAGCAGTTCCGGGACCCGGGGTTCCAATGAGCAGTTCTTC. This gives the protein CASSSGTRGSNEQFF.

The chain has TRBV7-2 and TRBJ2-7, with D unclear. The CDR3 has 14 residues. CDR1 is SGHTA, CDR2 FQGNSA, per germline. Trimming pared 4 bases from V and 2 bases from J, leaving 12 bases between. CDR3 sequence: CASSYRMAPYEQYF. CDR3 sequence (DNA): TGTGCCAGCAGCTACCGGATGGCTCCCTACGAGCAGTACTTC. Complete variable domain (other parts from reference TRBV7-2 and TRBJ2-7): GAGVSQSPSNKVTEKGKDVELRCDPISGHTALYWYRQSLGQGLEFLIYFQGNSAPDKSGLPSDRFSAERTGGSVSTLTIQRTQQEDSAVYLCASSYRMAPYEQYFGPGTRLTVT.

The chain couples TRBV27 to TRBJ1-1; TRBD1 is a possible D gene (6 bases). This CDR3 has 13 amino acids. Between the trimmed V and J ends, which lost 5 bases and 0 bases, there was a span of 7 bases. Germline CDR1 is MNHEY and CDR2 is SMNVEV (reference sequence). The CDR3, as DNA: TGTGCCAGCAGTGAGGGGGTGAACACTGAAGCTTTCTTT. The encoded protein is CASSEGVNTEAFF.

This chain links TRBV7-9 with TRBJ1-4, with D perhaps TRBD1 (5 bases). CDR1 SEHNR and CDR2 FQNEAQ come from the germline V gene (reference sequence). Trimming pared 5 bases from V and 3 bases from J, leaving 10 bases between. The CDR3 sequence is 14 residues long. The DNA of the CDR3 is TGTGCCAGCAGCGCAGGGTTAGCTAATGAAAAACTGTTTTTT. It codes for CASSAGLANEKLFF.